One and the same sample provided the 22 T cell receptor beta chains below, sequenced in a study of radiation and T cells in renal cell carcinoma (dated by TCRdb to between 2020 and 2021). Library preparation employed the immunoSEQ multiplex PCR assay. This is the immuneACCESS table as TCRdb keeps it, with only in-frame sequences that have V and J called. A part of the clones is gone; compared with another copy, unresolved V genes explain less than half, and the rest is unexplained. This sample holds roughly 75,000 clones; 82% were observed only once. The biggest ten clones account for approximately 6% of the sample. Sample time point, as interpreted from the label and publication: blood 2 weeks post-SBRT. The treatment or condition label on this specimen signifies: 15 Gy SBRT to primary tumor, nephrectomy 4 weeks later. This specimen was blood, taken from a patient whose treatment included radiotherapy and nephrectomy. The receptors shown here come from a man in his 60s with renal cell carcinoma.

This clone occurred once. V and J are TRBV5-4 and TRBJ2-1; D unresolved. This CDR3 spans 15 amino acids. Germline V gene data show CDR1 as SGHNT and CDR2 as YYREEE (reference sequence). The ends were cut back, 0 bases at V and 2 bases at J, with 9 bases in the middle. The CDR3 region is CASSLGGPAYNEQFF. In DNA, the CDR3 is TGTGCCAGCAGCTTGGGTGGGCCCGCCTACAATGAGCAGTTCTTC.

The chain is built from TRBV7-9 and TRBJ2-4; D is uncertain. Germline V gene lookup returns CDR1 SEHNR and CDR2 FQNEAQ (reference sequence). The CDR3 runs to 16 residues. V lost 4 bases to trimming and J lost 0 bases, with 13 bases between them. The CDR3 DNA follows: TGTGCCAGCAGCTCCACTTTGATGGGAGCCAAAAACATTCAGTACTTC. Encoded protein: CASSSTLMGAKNIQYF.

This clone was observed a handful of times. The chain carries TRBV29-1 and TRBJ1-2; D is possibly TRBD1 (5 bases). Germline V lookup: CDR1 SQVTM, CDR2 ANQGSEA. This CDR3 has 14 amino acids. V lost 1 base to trimming and J lost 0 bases, with 9 bases between them. CDR3 nucleotides: TGCAGCGTTGAAGGGGGGGAGACTAACTATGGCTACACCTTC. Amino acids: CSVEGGETNYGYTF. The full variable domain, with the rest looked up from reference TRBV29-1 and TRBJ1-2, is SAVISQKPSRDICQRGTSLTIQCQVDSQVTMMFWYRQQPGQSLTLIATANQGSEATYESGFVIDKFPISRPNLTFSTLTVSNMSPEDSSIYLCSVEGGETNYGYTFGSGTRLTVV.

As for this clone: Other DNA sequences in the same sample also yield this CDR3. The CDR3 spells CASRGEAGGSTEAFF. The CDR3 DNA is TGTGCCAGCAGGGGTGAGGCAGGAGGAAGTACTGAAGCTTTCTTT. This sequence joins TRBV6-5 and TRBJ1-1; D uncertain. Germline V gives CDR1 MNHEY, CDR2 SVGAGI. This CDR3 is built from 15 residues. The V end lost 6 bases, the J end lost 5 bases, and 19 bases lay between the germline ends.

The count of this clone is one. This sequence joins TRBV18 and TRBJ2-5; D is undetermined. The CDR3 contains 13 residues. V was pared by 6 bases and J by 3 bases, with 11 bases between. In germline, CDR1 is KGHSH, CDR2 LQKENI. The CDR3 sequence is CASSNELKETQYF. The CDR3 coding sequence is TGTGCCAGCTCGAACGAGCTTAAAGAGACCCAGTACTTC.

This clone was seen just once. The J gene is TRBJ2-3, the V gene TRBV30; either TRBD1 or TRBD2 may fit D (6 bases each). The CDR3 runs to 14 residues. Trimming pared 7 bases from V and 5 bases from J, leaving 19 bases between. Germline CDR1 is GTSNPN and CDR2 is SVGIG (reference sequence). CDR3 DNA sequence: TGTGCCTCGGGTGTAGGGGGGCAGTTAGATACGCAGTATTTT. It codes for CASGVGGQLDTQYF.

This clone was counted a single time. V and J are TRBV7-2 and TRBJ2-4, with TRBD2 as a possible D gene (5 bases). The V gene's germline CDR1 is SGHTA and CDR2 FQGNSA. Trimming shortened V by 5 bases and J by 4 bases, and 18 bases separated the two germline ends. The CDR3 sequence is 16 residues long. The CDR3, as DNA: TGTGCCAGCAGCCCCCTGGGCGGGTCAGCAAAAAACATTCAGTACTTC. Residues: CASSPLGGSAKNIQYF.

The chain has TRBV14 and TRBJ2-3, with D hard to call. This CDR3 has 12 residues. Trimming left V 0 bases short and J 7 bases short, with 5 bases between. Germline lookup yields CDR1 SGHDN and CDR2 FVKESK. CDR3 nucleotide sequence: TGTGCCAGCAGCCAAGACCGATATACGCAGTATTTT. Translating it yields CASSQDRYTQYF. Based on the CDR3 plus reference TRBV14 and TRBJ2-3, the full variable domain is EAGVTQFPSHSVIEKGQTVTLRCDPISGHDNLYWYRRVMGKEIKFLLHFVKESKQDESGMPNNRFLAERTGGTYSTLKVQPAELEDSGVYFCASSQDRYTQYFGPGTRLTVL.

This chain links TRBV4-1 with TRBJ1-2; weak D call: TRBD1 (6 bases). The CDR3 is made up of 15 amino acids. The V end lost 5 bases, the J end lost 3 bases, and 16 bases lay between the germline ends. Per germline, CDR1 MGHRA and CDR2 YSYEKL. CDR3 nucleotide sequence: TGCGCCAGCAGCGGGGGGCTCGTAAGGGACTATGGCTACACCTTC. Protein product: CASSGGLVRDYGYTF.

This rearrangement joins TRBV18 to TRBJ2-7, with 10 bases that match TRBD1. The CDR3 runs 14 residues. The V gene's germline CDR1 is KGHSH and CDR2 LQKENI. V shed 0 bases, J shed 5 bases, and the junction held 1 base outside the gene matches. CDR3 bases: TGTGCCAGCTCACCACCGACAGGGGGCAACGAGCAGTACTTC. Protein product: CASSPPTGGNEQYF.

This clone appeared a few times. The chain employs TRBV5-1 and TRBJ2-6, with a possible D match to TRBD1 (6 bases). With 3 bases removed from V and 4 bases from J, the gap between germline ends came to 11 bases. The CDR3 has 15 residues. Germline values: CDR1 SGHRS, CDR2 YFSETQ. The CDR3 DNA reads as TGCGCCAGCAGCTCAGCCGGGACAGGGGCCAACGTCCTGACTTTC. This gives the protein CASSSAGTGANVLTF.

Notes on this clone: Other DNA sequences in this sample translate to the same CDR3. The chain joins TRBV7-8 to TRBJ1-1, with a possible D match to TRBD1 (6 bases). This CDR3 comprises 14 residues. Per the germline V gene, CDR1 is SGHVS and CDR2 is FQNEAQ. The ends were cut back, 3 bases at V and 1 base at J, with 9 bases in the middle. CDR3 loop: CASSLVQGNTEAFF. In DNA form, the CDR3 reads TGTGCCAGCAGCTTGGTACAGGGGAACACTGAAGCTTTCTTT.

The genes are TRBV9 and TRBJ2-2; D possibly corresponds to TRBD1 (6 bases). This CDR3 is built from 12 residues. Germline V gene sequence: CDR1 SGDLS, CDR2 YYNGEE. V lost 3 bases and J lost 6, with 6 bases in between. Here the CDR3 reads CASSGTAGELFF. For the CDR3, the DNA is TGTGCCAGCAGCGGGACAGCCGGGGAGCTGTTTTTT.

The CDR3 region is CASSVEGSKTGNTIYF. CDR3 nucleotide sequence: TGTGCCAGCAGCGTAGAGGGCAGTAAGACTGGAAACACCATATATTTT. The rearrangement links TRBV9 to TRBJ1-3; D call uncertain. The length of the CDR3 is 16 residues. The ends were cut back, 0 bases at V and 2 bases at J, with 12 bases in the middle. CDR1 is SGDLS and CDR2 is YYNGEE in the germline V gene.

The rearrangement links TRBV29-1 to TRBJ2-1; no clear D gene. This CDR3 contains 9 residues. Germline assignment: CDR1 SQVTM and CDR2 ANQGSEA. Trimming pared 6 bases from V and 12 bases from J, leaving 9 bases between. CDR3: CSVAPGQFF. For the CDR3, the DNA is TGCAGCGTCGCGCCGGGGCAGTTCTTC.

This rearrangement joins TRBV9 to TRBJ2-3; tentative D call: TRBD1 (5 bases). Trimming removed 0 bases at V and 1 base at J, with 9 bases between. This CDR3 has 15 residues. Per germline, CDR1 SGDLS and CDR2 YYNGEE. CDR3 in DNA: TGTGCCAGCAGCGTAGAAGGGGCCCGCACAGATACGCAGTATTTT. Its translation: CASSVEGARTDTQYF.

This clone was picked up a small number of times. CDR3 nucleotides: TGTGCCAGTAGTACGCGACTAGTAGCCTACAATGAGCAGTTCTTC. Translation: CASSTRLVAYNEQFF. V and J are TRBV19 and TRBJ2-1, with D perhaps TRBD2 (6 bases). The CDR3 contains 15 residues. Deletions cut 4 bases from V and 2 bases from J, with 12 bases between. CDR1 is LNHDA and CDR2 is SQIVND in the germline V gene (reference sequence).

This clone was detected only once. The chain couples TRBV27 to TRBJ2-7; D gene uncertain. The V end was cut by 4 bases, the J end by 0 bases, with 7 bases between. The germline CDR1 and CDR2 sequences are MNHEY and SMNVEV (reference sequence). The CDR3 is 13 amino acids. CDR3 in DNA: TGTGCCAGCAGTTCCATGGCCTCCTACGAGCAGTACTTC. It is translated as CASSSMASYEQYF.

V usage is TRBV7-2 and J usage is TRBJ2-7; D unresolved. The length of the CDR3 is 14 residues. V lost 1 base to trimming and J lost 2 bases, with 9 bases between them. Germline CDR1 reads SGHTA; CDR2 reads FQGNSA. This CDR3 is CASSLGETPYEQYF. The CDR3 DNA sequence: TGTGCCAGCAGCTTAGGCGAGACTCCCTACGAGCAGTACTTC. Full variable domain (missing parts from reference TRBV7-2 and TRBJ2-7): GAGVSQSPSNKVTEKGKDVELRCDPISGHTALYWYRQSLGQGLEFLIYFQGNSAPDKSGLPSDRFSAERTGGSVSTLTIQRTQQEDSAVYLCASSLGETPYEQYFGPGTRLTVT.

The CDR3 sequence is CASSLLAGSSYNEQFF. CDR3 DNA: TGTGCCAGCAGCCTTTTAGCGGGGAGCTCCTACAATGAGCAGTTCTTC. The chain links TRBV5-6 to TRBJ2-1, with TRBD2 matching 8 bases. The CDR3 has 16 amino acids. J was trimmed by 0 bases and V by 4 bases; bases with no gene match: 6. Germline lookup yields CDR1 SGHDT and CDR2 YYEEEE.

V usage is TRBV6-1 and J usage is TRBJ2-1, with D unresolved. Germline lookup yields CDR1 MNHNS and CDR2 SASEGT. V lost 8 bases, J lost 6 bases, and 20 bases lay in between. The CDR3 consists of 15 residues. The CDR3: CASVAWPQRPNEQFF. CDR3 nucleotide sequence: TGTGCCAGCGTTGCTTGGCCTCAACGCCCCAATGAGCAGTTCTTC.

V and J are TRBV13 and TRBJ2-7; 8 nucleotides agree with TRBD1. Germline V CDR1 and CDR2: PRHDT, FYEKMQ (reference sequence). The CDR3 covers 16 residues. The V and J ends lost 5 bases and 5 bases, in that order; junction bases with no gene match: 14. CDR3 nucleotides: TGTGCCAGCAGCCCTTCCAGGGGGCGACTCAACCACGAGCAGTACTTC. As protein: CASSPSRGRLNHEQYF. Combining the CDR3 with reference TRBV13 and TRBJ2-7 gives the whole variable domain AAGVIQSPRHLIKEKRETATLKCYPIPRHDTVYWYQQGPGQDPQFLISFYEKMQSDKGSIPDRFSAQQFSDYHSELNMSSLELGDSALYFCASSPSRGRLNHEQYFGPGTRLTVT.